This T cell receptor (beta chain) was sequenced for a study of T cell repertoires in cytomegalovirus infection. The CDR3 contains 16 residues. Per the germline V gene, CDR1 is LGHNA and CDR2 is YSLEER. The trim removed 4 bases at V and 0 bases at J, leaving 4 bases unmatched. TCRdb reprocessed the reads via MiXCR and lists one record per CDR3 protein. The data contain about half a million distinct CDR3 sequences, about 42% of them singletons. This clonotype was recorded only once. Its target is unknown. The clonotype originates from a human donor in good health (CMV status not recorded). Some clones in this sample may be carry-over from other donors' samples. The rearrangement joins TRBV4-3 to TRBJ2-1, with 9 bases identical to TRBD2. Here the sequenced sample was cultured PBMCs, taken from culture after CMV antigen stimulation. The CDR3 sequence: CASSPLAGVSYNEQFF. For the CDR3, the DNA is TGCGCCAGCAGCCCCTTAGCGGGAGTCTCCTACAATGAGCAGTTCTTC.